This T cell receptor beta chain was obtained from a study of multiple sclerosis patients with progressive multifocal leukoencephalopathy. Findings of the study overall: PML-onset expanded TRB clones were detectable before and during natalizumab therapy.

Concerning this clone itself: Antigen unknown.

The germline V gene has CDR1 LNHDA and CDR2 SQIVND (reference sequence). J gave up 6 bases and V 0 bases, and 15 bases lay outside the gene matches. The CDR3 is 18 amino acids. Every PCR reaction included synthetic inline CDR3 controls for all V-J pairings. Profiled with immunoSEQ multiplex PCR; TCRdb holds only in-frame clones, not every one. This table holds tens of thousands of clones, 85% found once. Time point indicated: time of PML onset. Between roughly 16 and 60 months of natalizumab therapy passed before PML developed in these natalizumab-treated patients. Sequencing was performed on PBMCs, taken from a patient treated with natalizumab. The clonotype was recovered from a woman in her 30s with progressive multifocal leukoencephalopathy. The V call is TRBV19, the J call TRBJ2-3; TRBD2 matches at 7 bases. CDR3 nucleotide sequence: TGTGCCAGTAGTATAGAGGTGGGGCGGGGAGGGCCTACGGATACGCAGTATTTT. Translated: CASSIEVGRGGPTDTQYF.